This T cell receptor beta chain was sequenced for a study of blood T cell repertoires in COVID-19. Across the study: The United States, Italy and Spain were the sources of the acute and convalescent COVID-19 samples. T cells, B-cell-depleted T cells, or PBMCs provided the cDNA or gDNA that served as material.

The CDR3 spans 14 residues. Germline V gives CDR1 LGHDT, CDR2 YNNKEL (reference sequence). V gave up 1 base and J gave up 11 bases, with 17 bases separating them. This table comes from immunoSEQ multiplex PCR, and its TCRdb copy is limited to in-frame clones, with some not included. This table holds approximately 49,000 clones, 81% found once. The sample was peripheral blood. This TCR was recovered from a woman aged 80 or older with COVID-19, enrolled during active disease. The V gene is TRBV3-1 (or the pseudogene TRBV3-2), the J gene TRBJ1-1, with D maybe TRBD1 (5 bases). The CDR3 nucleotides read TGTGCCAGCAGCCAAGTAGACAGCCTAAAAGGGGCTTTCTTT. The encoded protein is CASSQVDSLKGAFF.